This T cell receptor (beta chain) originates from a study of blood T cell repertoires in COVID-19. The wider study: Samples representing acute and convalescent COVID-19 were sourced from the United States, Italy and Spain. The cDNA or gDNA used as material had been derived from T cells, B-cell-depleted T cells, or PBMCs.

Per the original data handling: Amplification of reference gene primers provided the estimated nucleated cell counts. Assay: immunoSEQ multiplex PCR; the TCRdb copy retains only in-frame clones and omits some. V and J calls and clone size are given by that table; D and trimming were obtained from the DNA. The repertoire includes about 140,000 clones, 88% of them detected once, and around a quarter sits in the top ten. The ends were cut back, 0 bases at V and 8 bases at J, with 7 bases in the middle. The CDR3 sequence is 12 residues long. Germline-derived CDR1 and CDR2 are MNHEY and SVGAGI. V usage is TRBV6-5 and J usage is TRBJ1-2; D not certain. Sample: peripheral blood. This sequence originates from a human donor in a cohort sampled during active COVID-19. The CDR3 loop is CASSYSGEGYTF. The CDR3 DNA follows: TGTGCCAGCAGTTACTCCGGGGAGGGCTACACCTTC.